The source of this T cell receptor (beta chain) is a study of coeliac disease. Overall study context: Without high-resolution HLA typing, biased TRBV7-2 usage was examined as a proof of principle. Whole-study findings and limits: TRB repertoires were largely private, with most amino acid sequences found in only one sample.

Sequencing used one aliquot of over 400,000 cells per fraction. Worth noting for this clone: What it recognizes is unknown.

Repertoires were generated with immunoSEQ multiplex PCR, while TCRdb's copy carries only in-frame clones and drops some. The sample consists of under 2,500 clones, roughly 64% of them appearing once. This CDR3 is built from 16 residues. Trimming cost V 0 bases and J 10 bases; bases outside gene matches: 10. The germline gives CDR1 SGHNT, CDR2 YYREEE (reference sequence). The genes are TRBV5-4 and TRBJ2-3; 11 bases line up with TRBD2. The source material was intraepithelial lymphocytes from the gut. This clonotype was obtained from a woman in her seventies with celiac disease on a gluten-free diet. Here the CDR3 reads CASSLDPSGRPGSQYF. In DNA, the CDR3 is TGTGCCAGCAGCTTGGATCCTAGCGGGAGGCCCGGCTCGCAGTATTTT.